The present T cell receptor (beta chain) was sequenced within a study of T cell clones after liver transplantation. Overall study context: Three of the eight recipients were HCV-positive; the rest had non-autoimmune, non-viral transplant indications.

General study findings and limits: These preliminary findings come from unstandardized post-transplant sampling times.

In regard to this clone: The antigen is undetermined.

Sequenced by immunoSEQ multiplex PCR; TCRdb stores in-frame clones only, minus some. The sample yields roughly 100,000 clones, approximately 79% seen once. Specimen: CD4+ T cells from blood, collected around 4 years after liver transplant. The origin of this receptor is a human patient who received a liver transplant. The T cells may partly be graft donor cells.

The CDR3 loop reads CASTPSPYNEQFF. The CDR3 coding sequence is TGTGCCAGCACCCCCAGCCCATACAATGAGCAGTTCTTC. This chain connects TRBV4-2 to TRBJ2-1; D is undetermined. The CDR3 totals 13 residues. Germline CDR1 reads LGHNA; CDR2 reads YNFKEQ. Trimming removed 7 bases from V and 4 bases from J, with 11 bases in between.